Listed below are T cell receptor beta chains from one sample, sequenced in a study of OX40 agonist ivuxolimab in advanced cancers. Profiling relied on immunoSEQ multiplex PCR, and the TCRdb table lists in-frame clones only, not all of them. Seen here are about 49,000 clones, about 86% observed once, and the top ten hold 1.6%. This specimen consisted of CD4+ or CD8+ T cells sorted from blood, obtained in a trial of the OX40 agonist ivuxolimab. The receptors here all came from an adult with an advanced solid tumor such as melanoma, head and neck, liver or kidney cancer. The CDR3 runs from the conserved cysteine through the conserved F or W. D genes are given only for firm matches. Size is stated for part of the rows, as once, few or many counts, or as a class when the clone is expanded.

cdr3_aa: CASSEGGVNTEAFF
cdr3_nt: TGCGCCAGCAGTGAAGGGGGGGTGAACACTGAAGCTTTCTTT
j_call: TRBJ1-1
clone_size: NA
cdr3_length: 14
v_call: TRBV10-2
d_call: NA

cdr3_aa: CASSRPNNEQFF
cdr3_nt: TGTGCCAGCAGCCGACCGAATAATGAGCAGTTCTTC
j_call: TRBJ2-1
clone_size: NA
cdr3_length: 12
v_call: TRBV11-2
d_call: NA

cdr3_aa: CASSLAPQGANEKLFF
cdr3_nt: TGCGCCAGCAGCTTGGCCCCACAGGGGGCGAATGAAAAACTGTTTTTT
j_call: TRBJ1-4
clone_size: few
cdr3_length: 16
v_call: TRBV5-1
d_call: TRBD1

cdr3_aa: CASSYSGTYQGNTIYF
cdr3_nt: TGTGCCAGCAGTTACTCAGGGACTTACCAGGGGAACACCATATATTTT
j_call: TRBJ1-3
clone_size: NA
cdr3_length: 16
v_call: TRBV6-5
d_call: NA

cdr3_aa: CAWSVQGSPKLFF
cdr3_nt: TGTGCCTGGAGTGTACAGGGTTCGCCTAAACTGTTTTTT
j_call: TRBJ1-4
clone_size: NA
cdr3_length: 13
v_call: TRBV30
d_call: NA

cdr3_aa: CASSVDETGSYEQYF
cdr3_nt: TGTGCCAGCAGCGTAGACGAAACAGGCTCCTACGAGCAGTACTTC
j_call: TRBJ2-7
clone_size: NA
cdr3_length: 15
v_call: TRBV9
d_call: NA

cdr3_aa: CASSLAGGTDEQFF
cdr3_nt: TGTGCCAGCAGCTTAGCGGGAGGAACTGATGAGCAGTTCTTC
j_call: TRBJ2-1
clone_size: once
cdr3_length: 14
v_call: TRBV7-9
d_call: NA

cdr3_aa: CASSDRTGKEGYNEKLFF
cdr3_nt: TGTGCCAGCAGTGACAGGACAGGGAAGGAGGGTTATAATGAAAAACTGTTTTTT
j_call: TRBJ1-4
clone_size: NA
cdr3_length: 18
v_call: TRBV6-1
d_call: TRBD1

cdr3_aa: CASRPGLAGGGQFF
cdr3_nt: TGTGCCAGCAGACCGGGACTAGCGGGAGGTGGGCAGTTCTTC
j_call: TRBJ2-1
clone_size: NA
cdr3_length: 14
v_call: TRBV7-9
d_call: TRBD2

cdr3_aa: CASSYREPRQYF
cdr3_nt: TGTGCCAGCAGTTACAGGGAACCGCGGCAGTATTTT
j_call: TRBJ2-3
clone_size: NA
cdr3_length: 12
v_call: TRBV6-5
d_call: NA

cdr3_aa: CASSLGQGPYEQYF
cdr3_nt: TGTGCCAGCAGCCTGGGACAGGGGCCCTACGAGCAGTACTTC
j_call: TRBJ2-7
clone_size: NA
cdr3_length: 14
v_call: TRBV11-3
d_call: TRBD1

cdr3_aa: CASSLGLTSGRVDNEQFF
cdr3_nt: TGTGCCAGCAGCTTAGGGTTAACTAGCGGGAGGGTAGACAATGAGCAGTTCTTC
j_call: TRBJ2-1
clone_size: NA
cdr3_length: 18
v_call: TRBV11-3
d_call: TRBD2

cdr3_aa: CASSYEGGGYGYTF
cdr3_nt: TGTGCCAGCAGTTACGAGGGGGGGGGCTATGGCTACACCTTC
j_call: TRBJ1-2
clone_size: NA
cdr3_length: 14
v_call: TRBV6-6
d_call: NA

cdr3_aa: CASSFLAGGDTQYF
cdr3_nt: TGTGCCAGCAGCTTCCTAGCGGGAGGAGATACGCAGTATTTT
j_call: TRBJ2-3
clone_size: NA
cdr3_length: 14
v_call: TRBV6-4
d_call: TRBD2

cdr3_aa: CASSSPRGGRNQPQHF
cdr3_nt: TGTGCCAGCAGCTCCCCCAGGGGGGGGAGAAATCAGCCCCAGCATTTT
j_call: TRBJ1-5
clone_size: NA
cdr3_length: 16
v_call: TRBV28
d_call: TRBD1

cdr3_aa: CASSVAGQRETYEQYF
cdr3_nt: TGTGCCAGCAGCGTAGCGGGCCAGCGGGAGACCTACGAGCAGTACTTC
j_call: TRBJ2-7
clone_size: NA
cdr3_length: 16
v_call: TRBV9
d_call: TRBD2

cdr3_aa: CASSDSMNTEAFF
cdr3_nt: TGCGCCAGCAGTGATTCGATGAACACTGAAGCTTTCTTT
j_call: TRBJ1-1
clone_size: once
cdr3_length: 13
v_call: TRBV5-1
d_call: NA

cdr3_aa: CASGSWTDTQYF
cdr3_nt: TGTGCCAGCGGGAGTTGGACAGATACGCAGTATTTT
j_call: TRBJ2-3
clone_size: NA
cdr3_length: 12
v_call: TRBV28
d_call: NA

cdr3_aa: CASFGWNEQFF
cdr3_nt: TGTGCCAGCTTTGGTTGGAATGAGCAGTTCTTC
j_call: TRBJ2-1
clone_size: once
cdr3_length: 11
v_call: TRBV2
d_call: NA

cdr3_aa: CASSPDRTDTQYF
cdr3_nt: TGTGCCAGCAGCCCAGACCGCACAGATACGCAGTATTTT
j_call: TRBJ2-3
clone_size: NA
cdr3_length: 13
v_call: TRBV7-2
d_call: NA

cdr3_aa: CASHKDTSTDTQYF
cdr3_nt: TGCGCCAGCCATAAAGATACTAGCACAGATACGCAGTATTTT
j_call: TRBJ2-3
clone_size: NA
cdr3_length: 14
v_call: TRBV5-1
d_call: NA

cdr3_aa: CASSIGQRTYEQYF
cdr3_nt: TGTGCCAGTAGTATTGGGCAGCGAACCTACGAGCAGTACTTC
j_call: TRBJ2-7
clone_size: NA
cdr3_length: 14
v_call: TRBV19
d_call: NA

cdr3_aa: CASSLDGRGLNQPQHF
cdr3_nt: TGTGCCAGCAGCTTGGATGGCAGGGGTTTAAATCAGCCCCAGCATTTT
j_call: TRBJ1-5
clone_size: NA
cdr3_length: 16
v_call: TRBV5-8
d_call: NA

cdr3_aa: CASSPGVLVETQYF
cdr3_nt: TGTGCCAGCAGTCCTGGGGTTCTTGTGGAGACCCAGTACTTC
j_call: TRBJ2-5
clone_size: few
cdr3_length: 14
v_call: TRBV28
d_call: NA

cdr3_aa: CASTPREMNTEAFF
cdr3_nt: TGTGCCAGCACCCCTAGAGAAATGAACACTGAAGCTTTCTTT
j_call: TRBJ1-1
clone_size: NA
cdr3_length: 14
v_call: TRBV7-2
d_call: NA

cdr3_aa: CASTLGGDNYGYTF
cdr3_nt: TGTGCCAGCACCCTAGGGGGGGATAACTATGGCTACACCTTC
j_call: TRBJ1-2
clone_size: once
cdr3_length: 14
v_call: TRBV28
d_call: NA